Sequencing of this T cell receptor (beta chain) was carried out in a study of a mutant IDH1 vaccine in newly diagnosed glioma (dated by TCRdb to the early 2020s). As for the study more broadly: Vaccination started 4-6 weeks after radiotherapy alone, or was given together with temozolomide cycles in the groups whose treatment included chemotherapy. The roughly 33 treated patients were roughly 62% male and roughly 40% female, with a mean age of approximately 40 years. Before enrollment, most patients had been given radiochemotherapy with temozolomide as standard therapy, while the rest had received either radiotherapy alone or temozolomide alone. The week-35 safety follow-up was designated visit V12, and the week-47 end of study was designated visit V13. Six visits were used for peripheral blood collection: V03 (baseline), V05, V07, V10, V12 and V13. For exploratory analyses, 25 to 30 treated patients had longitudinal TCRB deep sequencing done wherever samples were available. Here is what the overall study found, with its caveats: PBMC samples for TCRB deep sequencing were selected based on availability. Immune responses induced by the vaccine were seen in approximately 92% of patients across multiple MHC alleles. The authors noted that analyses of patient blood samples could not be reproduced because of sample limitations. Pseudoprogression appeared unrelated to alterations in the top peripheral T cell clonotypes detected by TCRB sequencing.

The time point label, read with the paper, signifies: week 35, safety follow-up. A 20-mer mutant IDH1 peptide at 300 micrograms in Montanide made up each vaccine dose, which was injected subcutaneously together with topical imiquimod. Patients were given eight vaccinations, in weeks 1, 3, 5, 7, 11, 15, 19 and 23, which matched visits V03 through V10. Newly diagnosed WHO grade 3 or 4 IDH1-mutant astrocytomas showing loss of nuclear ATRX were present in the donors. The samples were drawn from NOA16, a multicentre, single-arm, open-label phase I trial in Germany that tested a mutant IDH1 peptide vaccine in humans for the first time. The DNeasy Blood and Tissue Kit was used to extract genomic DNA from EDTA blood for TCRB sequencing. About this clone: This receptor's antigen is unknown. Base qualities are not at hand, and no much larger clone is one base apart.

The germline V gene sets CDR1 to SGHRS and CDR2 to YFSETQ. Including cysteine and phenylalanine, the CDR3 has 14 amino acids. Of the read, only the CDR3 DNA is kept; its 42 bases are in frame from base 1. Trimming removed 4 bases from V and 3 bases from J; the gene matches leave 5 bases unexplained. The library was generated by the immunoSEQ multiplex PCR assay. Rearranged TCR beta chain sequences were amplified with the hsTCRB Kit following the manufacturer's protocol. An Illumina MiSeq was used to sequence the TCRB libraries. From the authors' description of their analysis: Demultiplexing, trimming and gene mapping were performed with the kit vendor's proprietary platform. Here the immuneACCESS table is served through TCRdb, limited to in-frame sequences with V and J called. Missing clones are a known gap in these copies; in checked studies unresolved V genes cover under half, and the rest lacks a known reason. V and J calls and clone size are those listed in that table; D and trimming were worked out from the DNA. Counted in this sample were about 60,000 clones; 80% to 85% of them appeared once. The ten largest clonotypes hold roughly 4.5% of the sample.

The rearrangement combines TRBV5-1 with TRBJ1-1, with 8 middle bases fitting TRBD1. This specimen consisted of PBMCs, obtained from a glioma patient whose treatment included an IDH1 peptide vaccine. This TCR came from a man aged 25-45 years with glioma. CDR3 region: CASSRQGWDTEAFF. The DNA sequence is given as TGCGCCAGCAGCCGACAGGGGTGGGACACTGAAGCTTTCTTT.